A single T cell receptor (beta chain) is shown here with its context. The data stem from a study of blood T cell repertoires in COVID-19. The overall study: Spain, Italy and the United States supplied samples that represented acute and convalescent COVID-19. PBMCs, B-cell-depleted T cells, or T cells were the source of the cDNA or gDNA that made up the material.

Germline CDR1 SGHRS, CDR2 YFSETQ. This CDR3 spans 15 amino acids. V was trimmed by 1 base and J by 0 bases, leaving 8 bases between them. Original handling: Counts of nucleated cells, estimated from reference gene primer amplification, were obtained. Sequencing was performed with immunoSEQ multiplex PCR; in TCRdb, only in-frame clones are kept and a portion is missing. D and trimming come from the DNA, and the V and J calls and clone size come from that table. The sample shows some 15,000 clones, about four fifths of them seen only once. Sequencing was performed on peripheral blood. This receptor was obtained from a woman aged 60-70 years with acute or convalescent COVID-19. The J gene is TRBJ2-1, the V gene TRBV5-1; D is ambiguous. CDR3 bases: TGCGCCAGCAGCTTGAGCCGGGTCTCCTACAATGAGCAGTTCTTC. Amino acids: CASSLSRVSYNEQFF.